Listed below are T cell receptor beta chains from one sample, sequenced in a study of CD8+ T cells in alopecia areata. Only in-frame clones appear in the TCRdb table, and some are missing; sequencing was by immunoSEQ multiplex PCR. The sample contains a few hundred thousand clones, more than 30% of which appear only once. The source material was CD4+ T cells sorted from blood, sampled around week 31, from a patient treated with tofacitinib. The origin of the receptors is a human donor with alopecia areata. Each CDR3 is given with its conserved first and last residue. D genes are given only for firm matches. Clone size is given for some rows only: seen once, a few or many times, or a class if the clone is expanded.

J,size,V,D,CDR3,DNA
TRBJ2-5,once,TRBV6-6,TRBD2,CASSYGGGREETQYF,TGTGCCAGCAGTTACGGCGGAGGGAGGGAAGAGACCCAGTACTTC
TRBJ1-1,.,TRBV7-2,TRBD1,CASSSRDRAAMNTEAFF,TGTGCCAGCAGCTCCCGGGACAGGGCCGCAATGAACACTGAAGCTTTCTTT
TRBJ1-2,few,TRBV19,TRBD1,CASSILGQGRKGYTF,TGTGCCAGTAGTATCCTCGGACAGGGACGAAAAGGCTACACCTTC
TRBJ2-7,few,TRBV29-1,.,CSVEVVQGLGQYF,TGCAGCGTTGAAGTGGTTCAGGGACTTGGGCAGTACTTC
TRBJ1-2,.,TRBV6-1,.,CASIREESGYGYTF,TGTGCCAGCATAAGGGAGGAAAGTGGCTATGGCTACACCTTC
TRBJ1-1,.,TRBV5-1,.,CASSLQGFEAFF,TGCGCCAGCAGCTTGCAGGGGTTTGAAGCTTTCTTT
TRBJ1-2,.,TRBV19,.,CASKGTGRAANYGYTF,TGTGCCAGTAAGGGAACAGGGAGAGCGGCTAACTATGGCTACACCTTC
TRBJ2-6,.,TRBV30,.,CAWNNHFSGANVLTF,TGTGCCTGGAACAACCATTTCTCTGGGGCCAACGTCCTGACTTTC
TRBJ2-1,.,TRBV28,.,CASSLMTPILNEQFF,TGTGCCAGCAGTTTAATGACTCCCATTCTCAATGAGCAGTTCTTC
TRBJ2-7,many,TRBV10-3,.,CAISESKDGAGEQYF,TGTGCCATCAGTGAGTCGAAGGACGGGGCTGGAGAGCAGTACTTC
TRBJ2-3,.,TRBV10-3,.,CAIREAGDTQYF,TGTGCCATCCGTGAAGCAGGGGATACGCAGTATTTT
TRBJ1-5,.,TRBV4-1,.,CASSHPMSQPQHF,TGCGCCAGCAGCCACCCCATGTCTCAGCCCCAGCATTTT
TRBJ1-2,few,TRBV2,.,CAWRTAPSAYGYTF,TGTGCCTGGAGGACAGCCCCTTCTGCCTATGGCTACACCTTC
TRBJ2-1,few,TRBV5-1,TRBD1,CASSSPGTDNNEQFF,TGCGCCAGCAGCTCTCCCGGGACAGACAACAATGAGCAGTTCTTC
TRBJ2-6,.,TRBV28,.,CAILGRTSGANVLTF,TGTGCCATCCTAGGACGTACCTCTGGGGCCAACGTCCTGACTTTC
TRBJ2-2,few,TRBV18,TRBD2,CASSPPASSGVTGELFF,TGTGCCAGCTCACCACCCGCGTCTAGCGGGGTCACCGGGGAGCTGTTTTTT
TRBJ2-1,many,TRBV5-1,.,CASSLDTGSYNEQFF,TGCGCCAGCAGCTTGGACACGGGCTCCTACAATGAGCAGTTCTTC
TRBJ1-1,.,TRBV5-6,.,CASSLEAGEAFF,TGTGCCAGCAGCTTAGAAGCAGGTGAAGCTTTCTTT
TRBJ2-3,few,TRBV9,.,CASSGSTDSTDTQYF,TGTGCCAGCAGCGGATCGACCGATAGCACAGATACGCAGTATTTT
TRBJ2-3,.,TRBV29-1,.,CSVERLITDTQYF,TGCAGCGTTGAGCGACTTATCACAGATACGCAGTATTTT
TRBJ2-3,few,TRBV7-2,TRBD2,CASSLGMGAGIWDTQYF,TGTGCCAGCAGCTTAGGAATGGGAGCGGGGATTTGGGATACGCAGTATTTT
TRBJ2-1,.,TRBV7-8,.,CASSYRYGDYNEQFF,TGTGCCAGCAGCTACCGGTACGGGGACTACAATGAGCAGTTCTTC
TRBJ1-2,few,TRBV15,.,CATSRDRGGYGYTF,TGTGCCACCAGCAGAGACCGCGGTGGCTATGGCTACACCTTC
TRBJ2-1,few,TRBV29-1,TRBD2,CSVGLAGYNEQFF,TGCAGCGTTGGTCTAGCGGGGTACAATGAGCAGTTCTTC
TRBJ2-1,.,TRBV29-1,.,CSVPAGRISRSEQFF,TGCAGCGTCCCTGCGGGTCGTATTTCTAGGAGTGAGCAGTTCTTC
TRBJ1-2,.,TRBV7-8,TRBD1,CASSSTGSGYTF,TGTGCCAGCAGCTCGACAGGGAGCGGCTACACCTTC
TRBJ2-3,.,TRBV29-1,.,CSVVEPARADTQYF,TGCAGCGTTGTTGAGCCCGCAAGGGCAGATACGCAGTATTTT
TRBJ2-7,.,TRBV6-1,.,CATFSVIYEQYF,TGTGCCACCTTTAGCGTAATCTACGAGCAGTACTTC
TRBJ1-5,.,TRBV6-1,TRBD1,CASSTGGLSNQPQHF,TGTGCCAGCAGCACAGGGGGATTAAGCAATCAGCCCCAGCATTTT
TRBJ2-2,.,TRBV27,.,CASSFGRGTGELFF,TGTGCCAGCAGTTTCGGGCGGGGCACCGGGGAGCTGTTTTTT
TRBJ1-4,few,TRBV2,.,CASRQTDSNEKLFF,TGTGCCAGCAGGCAGACAGATTCTAATGAAAAACTGTTTTTT
TRBJ2-3,.,TRBV29-1,.,CSAPSAGWGDTQYF,TGCAGCGCCCCATCGGCGGGATGGGGGGATACGCAGTATTTT
TRBJ2-1,.,TRBV7-3,TRBD2,CASSSRTSGYNEQFF,TGTGCCAGCAGCTCTAGGACTAGCGGTTACAATGAGCAGTTCTTC
TRBJ1-4,.,TRBV29-1,.,CSVVFNEKLFF,TGCAGCGTTGTATTTAATGAAAAACTGTTTTTT
TRBJ2-7,.,TRBV2,TRBD1,CASKETGGGEQYF,TGTGCCAGCAAGGAGACAGGGGGCGGCGAGCAGTACTTC
TRBJ1-1,few,TRBV30,.,CAWSAPTGKKDTEAFF,TGTGCCTGGAGTGCCCCGACGGGGAAGAAAGACACTGAAGCTTTCTTT
TRBJ1-1,.,TRBV30,.,CAWSSRGGNTEAFF,TGTGCCTGGAGTTCCAGGGGTGGGAACACTGAAGCTTTCTTT
TRBJ2-7,.,TRBV27,.,CASRRQRDYEQYF,TGTGCCAGCAGAAGACAGAGAGACTACGAGCAGTACTTC
TRBJ2-7,.,TRBV5-1,TRBD2,CASSLGAGLAGDYEQYF,TGCGCCAGCAGCCTAGGGGCAGGGCTAGCGGGAGATTACGAGCAGTACTTC
TRBJ1-1,few,TRBV6-5,TRBD1,CASSYSRQGTSEAFF,TGTGCCAGCAGTTACTCGAGACAGGGCACCTCTGAAGCTTTCTTT
TRBJ2-7,.,TRBV9,TRBD2,CASSAGTSGNYEQYF,TGTGCCAGCAGCGCAGGGACTAGCGGGAACTACGAGCAGTACTTC
TRBJ2-4,few,TRBV7-2,.,CASSFPGQRAKNIQYF,TGTGCCAGCAGCTTTCCGGGACAAAGAGCCAAAAACATTCAGTACTTC